The 20 T cell receptor beta chains listed next were all sequenced from one sample in a study of control samples from healthy donors and cancer patients. Profiled with immunoSEQ multiplex PCR; TCRdb holds only in-frame clones, not every one. The data show 150,000 to 200,000 clones, 90% seen once. Sequencing was performed on blood. These receptors came from a woman between 50 and 59 years old in good health.

J is TRBJ2-3 and V is TRBV7-3; D unresolved. The CDR3 loop spans 13 amino acids. Germline V CDR1 and CDR2: SGHTA, FQGTGA. V was cut by 5 bases and J by 0 bases, with 6 bases left in between. CDR3 coding DNA: TGTGCCAGCAGCCTAGGGAGCACAGATACGCAGTATTTT. Translating gives CASSLGSTDTQYF.

This rearrangement joins TRBV19 to TRBJ1-5, with 8 positions matching TRBD1. There are 17 residues in the CDR3. CDR1 LNHDA and CDR2 SQIVND come from the germline V gene (reference sequence). After removal of 1 base from V and 9 bases from J, the junction contained 14 bases not matched to a gene. The CDR3 spells CASSIAESRGRDLPQHF. The CDR3 DNA is TGTGCCAGTAGTATAGCGGAGTCCAGGGGGCGCGACTTGCCCCAGCATTTT.

V and J are TRBV7-2 and TRBJ2-7, with D possibly being TRBD2 (6 bases). From germline, CDR1 is SGHTA and CDR2 FQGNSA. V gave up 5 bases and J gave up 4 bases, with 21 bases separating them. The CDR3 extends over 16 amino acids. CDR3 sequence reads: CASSHGGSSYWYEQYF. The CDR3 nucleotides are TGTGCCAGCAGCCATGGGGGGTCATCCTATTGGTACGAGCAGTACTTC.

V and J are TRBV15 and TRBJ1-1; 7 bases are a match to TRBD1. The CDR3 is 15 amino acids. Germline trimming cut 1 base from V and 1 base from J; bases unmatched to any gene: 3. CDR1 and CDR2 from the germline V gene are LNHNV and YYDKDF (reference sequence). CDR3 region: CATSRGGQANTEAFF. CDR3 nucleotide sequence: TGTGCCACCAGCAGAGGAGGACAGGCGAACACTGAAGCTTTCTTT.

The chain is built from TRBV4-1 and TRBJ2-1; D is unresolved. The germline V and J ends were trimmed by 3 bases and 6 bases, with 15 bases remaining between them. Germline V gene data show CDR1 as MGHRA and CDR2 as YSYEKL. CDR3 size: 15 residues. The chain's CDR3 is CASSQGFVVRNEQFF. DNA for the CDR3: TGCGCCAGCAGCCAGGGTTTTGTGGTCCGCAATGAGCAGTTCTTC.

This chain joins TRBV7-2 and TRBJ1-5; D gene ambiguous. The CDR3 sequence is 15 residues long. Trimming shortened V by 2 bases and J by 0 bases, and 8 bases separated the two germline ends. CDR1 is SGHTA and CDR2 is FQGNSA in the germline V gene. The chain's CDR3 is CASSLQVYSNQPQHF. In DNA form, the CDR3 reads TGTGCCAGCAGCTTACAAGTTTATAGCAATCAGCCCCAGCATTTT.

The genes are TRBV12-3 or TRBV12-4 and TRBJ1-2, with unresolved D. The CDR3 sequence is 13 residues long. V was pared by 1 base and J by 4 bases, with 7 bases between. CDR3: CASSLGTTYGYTF. CDR3 coding DNA: TGTGCCAGCAGTTTAGGGACCACCTATGGCTACACCTTC.

The rearrangement joins TRBV24-1 to TRBJ1-1; D gene ambiguous. Per the germline V gene, CDR1 is KGHDR and CDR2 is SFDVKD. This CDR3 is built from 13 residues. Trimming left V 1 base short and J 4 bases short, with 6 bases between. The CDR3 DNA is TGTGCCACCAGTGATTTCGAAGGCACTGAAGCTTTCTTT. This encodes CATSDFEGTEAFF.

This rearrangement joins TRBV5-4 to TRBJ2-7, with TRBD2 as a possible D gene (5 bases). In germline, CDR1 is SGHNT, CDR2 YYREEE (reference sequence). This CDR3 is 16 amino acids long. V lost 3 bases and J lost 6, with 22 bases in between. CDR3 sequence: CASSWDPGTGLREQYF. CDR3 in DNA: TGTGCCAGCAGCTGGGATCCGGGAACCGGTTTGCGCGAGCAGTACTTC.

This clone was counted once. The genes are TRBV11-2 and TRBJ1-4; no reliable D call. The germline CDR1 and CDR2 sequences are SGHAT and FQNNGV. V was cut by 5 bases and J by 0 bases, with 10 bases left in between. CDR3 length equals 15 residues. CDR3 bases: TGTGCCAGCAGCCTCCACCCGGCAACTAATGAAAAACTGTTTTTT. Its protein product is CASSLHPATNEKLFF.

The rearrangement joins TRBV5-4 to TRBJ2-3; TRBD2 matches 8 bases. Germline V gives CDR1 SGHNT, CDR2 YYREEE (reference sequence). Trimming took 4 bases from V and 2 from J; bases not matched to a gene: 6. The CDR3 totals 15 residues. For the CDR3, the DNA is TGTGCCAGCAGCCCCACGGGGGGGTTCACAGATACGCAGTATTTT. Encoded protein: CASSPTGGFTDTQYF.

The chain uses TRBV11-2 and TRBJ2-1; D might be TRBD2 (6 bases). The CDR3 is 17 residues long. The germline V and J ends were trimmed by 3 bases and 0 bases, with 15 bases remaining between them. Germline V gives CDR1 SGHAT, CDR2 FQNNGV. In nucleotides, the CDR3 is TGTGCCAGCAGCTTGGCCCCTAGCGCGAGCTCCTACAATGAGCAGTTCTTC. Its translation: CASSLAPSASSYNEQFF. The complete variable domain, with remaining parts taken from reference TRBV11-2 and TRBJ2-1, reads EAGVAQSPRYKIIEKRQSVAFWCNPISGHATLYWYQQILGQGPKLLIQFQNNGVVDDSQLPKDRFSAERLKGVDSTLKIQPAKLEDSAVYLCASSLAPSASSYNEQFFGPGTRLTVL.

J is TRBJ2-4 and V is TRBV19; D assignment may be TRBD1 or TRBD2 (5 bases each). The CDR3 runs to 14 residues. CDR1 is LNHDA, CDR2 SQIVND, per germline (reference sequence). Trimming took off 1 base at V and 4 bases at J, with 8 bases between the two ends. For the CDR3, the DNA is TGTGCCAGTAGTATAGCGGGGCCTAAAAACATTCAGTACTTC. Its translation: CASSIAGPKNIQYF.

This sequence joins TRBV19 and TRBJ1-2; 8 bases are shared with TRBD1. The trim removed 3 bases at V and 7 bases at J, leaving 13 bases unmatched. This CDR3 is built from 16 residues. Germline V CDR1 and CDR2: LNHDA, SQIVND (reference sequence). The CDR3 nucleotides are TGTGCCAGTAGTATTGGCTCCGGGACAGGTGCCTTTGGCTACACCTTC. Residues: CASSIGSGTGAFGYTF. Full variable domain (missing parts from reference TRBV19 and TRBJ1-2): DGGITQSPKYLFRKEGQNVTLSCEQNLNHDAMYWYRQDPGQGLRLIYYSQIVNDFQKGDIAEGYSVSREKKESFPLTVTSAQKNPTAFYLCASSIGSGTGAFGYTFGSGTRLTVV.

The chain links TRBV10-3 to TRBJ2-3, with D tentatively TRBD1 or TRBD2 (5 bases each). With 7 bases removed from V and 0 bases from J, the gap between germline ends came to 14 bases. In germline, CDR1 is ENHRY, CDR2 SYGVKD. The CDR3 extends over 15 amino acids. As DNA, the CDR3 is TGTGCCATCAAACCAATGGGGGTCAGCACAGATACGCAGTATTTT. It yields the protein CAIKPMGVSTDTQYF.

The gene calls are TRBV6-2 or TRBV6-3 and TRBJ1-1; no clear D gene. V lost 3 bases and J lost 4, with 15 bases in between. The CDR3 runs to 15 residues. Germline values: CDR1 MNHEY, CDR2 SVGEGT. CDR3 sequence reads: CASSYGLAGGTEAFF. The CDR3 bases are TGTGCCAGCAGTTATGGTCTGGCTGGAGGCACTGAAGCTTTCTTT.

This clone was detected only once. V and J are TRBV28 and TRBJ1-1; TRBD1 matches 9 bases. The CDR3 contains 14 residues. CDR1 is MDHEN, CDR2 SYDVKM, per germline. V dropped 6 bases and J dropped 5; count of bases not matched to a gene: 7. As DNA, the CDR3 is TGTGCCAGCAGGCCGGGGACAGGGCAGACTGAAGCTTTCTTT. Amino acid sequence: CASRPGTGQTEAFF.

The rearrangement links TRBV28 to TRBJ1-5, with D possibly matching TRBD1 (5 bases). Germline CDR1 reads MDHEN; CDR2 reads SYDVKM. This CDR3 is built from 12 residues. V was clipped by 3 bases and J by 9 bases, with 9 bases between them. CDR3 residues: CASSFGDRPQHF. The DNA for the CDR3 is TGTGCCAGCAGTTTCGGAGACAGGCCCCAGCATTTT.

The V call is TRBV6-6, the J call TRBJ2-1, with a tentative D call TRBD2 (5 bases). This CDR3 has 13 amino acids. V dropped 5 bases and J dropped 2 bases, with 7 bases sitting between them. CDR1 is MNHNY, CDR2 SVGAGI, per germline (reference sequence). The CDR3 reads CASSPGTYNEQFF. The CDR3 bases are TGTGCCAGCAGTCCCGGGACCTACAATGAGCAGTTCTTC.

Details on this clone: Different DNA sequences within this sample yield the same CDR3. The V call is TRBV6-2 or TRBV6-3, the J call TRBJ1-2; TRBD1 aligns across 7 bases. There are 13 residues in the CDR3. J was trimmed by 4 bases and V by 6 bases; bases with no gene match: 5. The V gene's germline CDR1 is MNHEY and CDR2 SVGEGT. The CDR3 DNA reads TGTGCCAGCAGCCCGACAGGGAGCTATGGCTACACCTTC. It encodes CASSPTGSYGYTF.